Below, 17 T cell receptor beta chains from the same sample are listed, as sequenced in a study of T cell repertoires in cytomegalovirus infection. TCRdb re-analysed the reads in MiXCR, keeping a single row per CDR3 protein. The table records hundreds of thousands of distinct CDR3 sequences, about a tenth of them present only once. Sequencing was done on a sample of PBMCs. The source of these receptors is a human donor in good health (CMV status not recorded). Some clones in this sample may be carry-over from other donors' samples.

In this sample, this clonotype turned up many times. The rearrangement links TRBV6-1 to TRBJ1-6; D ambiguous. V lost 1 base, J lost 0 bases, and 4 bases lay in between. The germline V gene encodes CDR1 MNHNS and CDR2 SASEGT. The CDR3 runs to 15 residues. The CDR3 is CASSEGSSYNSPLHF. The CDR3 nucleotides are TGTGCCAGCAGTGAAGGAAGCTCCTATAATTCACCCCTCCACTTT.

This clonotype has a count of ten or more. The rearrangement joins TRBV6-2 or TRBV6-3 to TRBJ2-1; the D gene is possibly TRBD2 (5 bases). Germline V CDR1 and CDR2: MNHEY, SVGEGT. This CDR3 spans 12 amino acids. V was trimmed by 0 bases and J by 9 bases, leaving 6 bases between them. In DNA, the CDR3 is TGTGCCAGCAGTTACTCCGGAGGTGAGCAGTTCTTC. This codes for CASSYSGGEQFF.

This chain connects TRBV2 to TRBJ2-2, with a possible D match to TRBD1 (6 bases). The CDR3 length is 17 residues. Per the germline V gene, CDR1 is SNHLY and CDR2 is FYNNEI. Trimming cost V 0 bases and J 6 bases, with 17 bases left between them. CDR3 bases: TGTGCCAGCAGTGAAGCTAGGGACAAGATCGGCGCCGGGGAGCTGTTTTTT. This translates into CASSEARDKIGAGELFF.

Many counts were recorded for this clonotype. The V gene is TRBV7-6, the J gene TRBJ2-1; 8 bases match TRBD1. In germline, CDR1 is SGHVS, CDR2 FNYEAQ. V shed 5 bases and J 4 bases; nucleotides not matched to a gene: 10. The CDR3 has 16 residues. CDR3 amino acids: CASSARGLEIYNEQFF. DNA for the CDR3: TGTGCCAGCAGCGCCAGGGGGCTAGAGATTTACAATGAGCAGTTCTTC. The complete variable domain, with remaining parts taken from reference TRBV7-6 and TRBJ2-1, reads GAGVSQSPRYKVTKRGQDVALRCDPISGHVSLYWYRQALGQGPEFLTYFNYEAQQDKSGLPNDRFSAERPEGSISTLTIQRTEQRDSAMYRCASSARGLEIYNEQFFGPGTRLTVL.

The V gene is TRBV29-1, the J gene TRBJ1-1, with D uncertain. CDR1 and CDR2 (germline): SQVTM, ANQGSEA. CDR3 size: 11 residues. The V end was cut by 6 bases, the J end by 7 bases, with 12 bases between. CDR3 protein: CSVVRAHEAFF. CDR3 sequence (DNA): TGCAGCGTCGTTAGGGCCCATGAAGCTTTCTTT.

This clonotype was seen only a few times. The chain recombines TRBV28 with TRBJ1-5; D not certain. CDR3 length: 15 residues. Germline V gene lookup returns CDR1 MDHEN and CDR2 SYDVKM. V was pared by 2 bases and J by 0 bases, with 8 bases between. The CDR3 nucleotides are TGTGCCAGCAGTTTAGGTGGGCATAGCAATCAGCCCCAGCATTTT. As protein: CASSLGGHSNQPQHF. The complete variable domain, with remaining parts taken from reference TRBV28 and TRBJ1-5, reads DVKVTQSSRYLVKRTGEKVFLECVQDMDHENMFWYRQDPGLGLRLIYFSYDVKMKEKGDIPEGYSVSREKKERFSLILESASTNQTSMYLCASSLGGHSNQPQHFGDGTRLSIL.

This clonotype was recorded many times. The J gene is TRBJ2-7, the V gene TRBV7-2; 8 nucleotides align to TRBD1. This CDR3 has 14 amino acids. Trimming at V came to 4 bases and at J to 2 bases, leaving 4 bases not matched to a gene. CDR1 SGHTA and CDR2 FQGNSA come from the germline V gene. The CDR3 is CASSWTGQAYEQYV. CDR3 nucleotide sequence: TGTGCCAGCAGCTGGACAGGGCAGGCCTACGAGCAGTACGTC.

This clonotype has at least ten counts. The chain couples TRBV11-2 to TRBJ1-1; D is undetermined. The CDR3 is made up of 13 amino acids. Germline CDR1 SGHAT, CDR2 FQNNGV. The V end lost 1 base, the J end lost 8 bases, and 11 bases lay between the germline ends. CDR3: CASSLGAGYEAFF. Here the CDR3 DNA reads TGTGCCAGCAGCTTAGGTGCAGGTTACGAAGCTTTCTTT.

This clonotype showed up many times. V gene TRBV15 combines with J gene TRBJ2-1, with a tentative D call TRBD2 (6 bases). This CDR3 spans 15 amino acids. Trimming took off 1 base at V and 7 bases at J, with 14 bases between the two ends. Germline V gene sequence: CDR1 LNHNV, CDR2 YYDKDF (reference sequence). CDR3 amino acids: CATSRVNGGSNEQFF. CDR3 sequence (DNA): TGTGCCACCAGCAGAGTGAACGGGGGAAGTAATGAGCAGTTCTTC. Full variable domain (remainder filled in from reference TRBV15 and TRBJ2-1): DAMVIQNPRYQVTQFGKPVTLSCSQTLNHNVMYWYQQKSSQAPKLLFHYYDKDFNNEADTPDNFQSRRPNTSFCFLDIRSPGLGDTAMYLCATSRVNGGSNEQFFGPGTRLTVL.

The V gene is TRBV7-9, the J gene TRBJ2-1; TRBD1 aligns across 8 bases. CDR3 length: 15 amino acids. Germline-derived CDR1 and CDR2 are SEHNR and FQNEAQ (reference sequence). V lost 4 bases, J lost 5 bases, and 7 bases stayed unmatched. The CDR3 loop is CASSSDRVSHNEQFF. CDR3 sequence (DNA): TGTGCCAGCAGCTCGGACAGGGTGTCCCACAATGAGCAGTTCTTC.

This clonotype was counted a few times. V is TRBV29-1 and J is TRBJ2-7; D is unclear. Germline V gene sequence: CDR1 SQVTM, CDR2 ANQGSEA. CDR3 length: 14 amino acids. V lost 0 bases and J 4 bases, leaving 13 bases between the germline ends. The CDR3 DNA sequence: TGCAGCGTTGAAGAGGTAGGGCAGAGTTACGAGCAGTACTTC. It is translated as CSVEEVGQSYEQYF.

This clonotype was observed a few times. CDR3 nucleotides: TGTGCCAGCAGTTACTCCTCTCGCGGGGAGGCTTTCTTT. This translates into CASSYSSRGEAFF. The V and J genes are TRBV6-5 and TRBJ1-1, with D uncertain. Trimming removed 0 bases from V and 11 bases from J, with 13 bases in between. The length of the CDR3 is 13 residues. Germline values: CDR1 MNHEY, CDR2 SVGAGI.

At least ten counts were recorded for this clonotype. The junction and the germline gene differ at one end; a read error may be behind it. The rearrangement joins TRBV7-2 to TRBJ2-1; D remains ambiguous. CDR3 length: 13 residues. Germline loops: CDR1 SGHTA, CDR2 FQGNSA. The CDR3 DNA is TGTGCCAGCAGTTTAGGGCCCGTCAATGAGCAGTTCTTC. Encoded protein: CASSLGPVNEQFF.

This clonotype was counted many times. This chain links TRBV28 with TRBJ2-3; D not resolved. The germline CDR1 and CDR2 sequences are MDHEN and SYDVKM. V gave up 1 base and J gave up 0 bases, with 11 bases separating them. This CDR3 is built from 16 residues. CDR3 nucleotides: TGTGCCAGCAGTTTATCCAGGCCTCTTAGCACAGATACGCAGTATTTT. Protein sequence: CASSLSRPLSTDTQYF.

The CDR3: CASSLYIAGASDTQYF. In DNA, the CDR3 is TGTGCCAGCAGTTTATATATCGCGGGGGCCTCAGATACGCAGTATTTT. V gene TRBV28 combines with J gene TRBJ2-3; possibly TRBD2 for D (7 bases). The germline CDR1 and CDR2 sequences are MDHEN and SYDVKM. V lost 1 base and J lost 4, with 15 bases in between. The CDR3 runs to 16 residues.

This clonotype was counted ten times or more. The chain recombines TRBV7-9 with TRBJ2-5; D uncertain. This CDR3 is 14 amino acids long. Germline values: CDR1 SEHNR, CDR2 FQNEAQ (reference sequence). V was cut by 2 bases and J by 6 bases, with 13 bases left in between. DNA for the CDR3: TGTGCCAGCAGCTTACCATCGGGCCTCCAGACCCAGTACTTC. Translating gives CASSLPSGLQTQYF. The variable domain in full, with the rest retrieved from reference TRBV7-9 and TRBJ2-5, is DTGVSQNPRHKITKRGQNVTFRCDPISEHNRLYWYRQTLGQGPEFLTYFQNEAQLEKSRLLSDRFSAERPKGSFSTLEIQRTEQGDSAMYLCASSLPSGLQTQYFGPGTRLLVL.

This clonotype appeared many times. The chain recombines TRBV6-2 or TRBV6-3 with TRBJ1-2; TRBD1 is a possible D gene (6 bases). Trimming removed 7 bases at V and 1 base at J, with 16 bases between. Germline assignment: CDR1 MNHEY and CDR2 SVGEGT. This CDR3 spans 15 amino acids. As DNA, the CDR3 is TGTGCCAGCAACAAGGGGCAGGGGAGTAACTATGGCTACACCTTC. Translating gives CASNKGQGSNYGYTF.